Presented here are 21 T cell receptor beta chains from one specimen sequenced in a study of blood T cell repertoires in COVID-19. Measured with immunoSEQ multiplex PCR; TCRdb has only the in-frame clones, and not every one. The sample lists 200,000 to 250,000 clones, approximately 80% seen once, with roughly 12% in the top ten. Sequenced sample: peripheral blood. Source of these receptors: a human donor in a cohort sampled during active COVID-19.

This chain links TRBV6-2 or TRBV6-3 with TRBJ2-3; D may be TRBD2 (5 bases). CDR1 and CDR2 (germline): MNHEY, SVGEGT. The V gene lost 3 bases and the J gene lost 5 bases, with 12 bases spanning the gap. CDR3 size: 14 residues. This CDR3 reads CASSYLDLGDTQYF. CDR3 in DNA: TGTGCCAGCAGTTATCTGGACTTAGGAGATACGCAGTATTTT.

The gene calls are TRBV28 and TRBJ2-4; D is perhaps TRBD2 (5 bases). The germline gives CDR1 MDHEN, CDR2 SYDVKM. The CDR3 consists of 10 residues. V dropped 8 bases and J dropped 10 bases, with 9 bases sitting between them. CDR3 amino acids: CASGRGIQYF. Here the CDR3 DNA reads TGTGCCAGCGGGCGAGGGATTCAGTACTTC.

The chain carries TRBV5-6 and TRBJ2-3, with D unclear. V lost 5 bases to trimming and J lost 2 bases, with 15 bases between them. This CDR3 contains 15 residues. CDR1 SGHDT and CDR2 YYEEEE come from the germline V gene. The CDR3 here is CASRETQSATDTQYF. CDR3 sequence (DNA): TGTGCCAGCAGAGAGACTCAGTCTGCCACAGATACGCAGTATTTT.

The gene calls are TRBV7-2 and TRBJ1-5, with a tentative D call TRBD1 (5 bases). The CDR3 totals 15 residues. V was cut by 2 bases and J by 4 bases, with 12 bases left in between. Germline CDR1 and CDR2: SGHTA and FQGNSA. CDR3 protein: CASSLRGMRNQPQHF. CDR3 DNA: TGTGCCAGCAGCTTACGGGGGATGCGGAATCAGCCCCAGCATTTT.

V and J are TRBV5-5 and TRBJ2-5; 7 bases line up with TRBD1. V gave up 2 bases and J gave up 5 bases; unmatched junction bases: 6. Germline loops: CDR1 SGHKS, CDR2 YYEKEE (reference sequence). The CDR3 spans 14 residues. CDR3 amino acids: CASSLQGSRETQYF. DNA for the CDR3: TGTGCCAGCAGCTTACAGGGGTCCCGGGAGACCCAGTACTTC.

The rearrangement links TRBV7-8 to TRBJ1-2; D is ambiguous. Deletions cut 5 bases from V and 10 bases from J, with 11 bases between. The CDR3 runs to 11 residues. Germline-derived CDR1 and CDR2 are SGHVS and FQNEAQ. The CDR3 is CASSLSEDYTF. The CDR3 DNA is TGTGCCAGCAGCCTCTCAGAAGACTACACCTTC. The variable domain in full, completed from reference TRBV7-8 and TRBJ1-2, reads GAGVSQSPRYKVAKRGQDVALRCDPISGHVSLFWYQQALGQGPEFLTYFQNEAQLDKSGLPSDRFFAERPEGSVSTLKIQRTQQEDSAVYLCASSLSEDYTFGSGTRLTVV.

This chain joins TRBV6-5 and TRBJ1-2, with 10 nucleotides matching TRBD1. The CDR3 extends over 15 amino acids. CDR1 MNHEY and CDR2 SVGAGI come from the germline V gene. The V segment lost 4 bases and the J segment 6 bases; nucleotides outside the gene matches: 8. CDR3 DNA: TGTGCCAGCAGTTTCTCTCGGACAGGGGGAAATGGCTACACCTTC. It codes for CASSFSRTGGNGYTF.

CDR3 protein: CASSQGTGNSPLHF. The CDR3 nucleotides read TGTGCCAGCAGTCAGGGGACAGGGAATTCACCCCTCCACTTT. The chain has TRBV28 and TRBJ1-6; 9 bases line up with TRBD1. This CDR3 is built from 14 residues. Per germline, CDR1 MDHEN and CDR2 SYDVKM. The J segment lost 7 bases and the V segment lost 5 bases, leaving 3 bases of the junction unmatched.

The chain is built from TRBV6-5 and TRBJ1-1; possible D gene TRBD1, 5 bases. V lost 8 bases and J 5 bases, leaving 12 bases between the germline ends. The CDR3 totals 12 residues. CDR1 is MNHEY, CDR2 SVGAGI, per germline. In DNA, the CDR3 is TGTGCCAGCTCAGGGTCTTTAACTGAAGCTTTCTTT. The encoded protein is CASSGSLTEAFF.

The chain recombines TRBV2 with TRBJ2-7; TRBD2 aligns across 8 bases. The germline CDR1 and CDR2 sequences are SNHLY and FYNNEI. V was pared by 8 bases and J by 7 bases, with 10 bases of the junction left unmatched. This CDR3 region has 13 residues. CDR3: CASLSPGLEEQYF. The CDR3 bases are TGTGCCAGCCTCTCCCCGGGACTAGAAGAGCAGTACTTC.

This chain links TRBV28 with TRBJ1-3, with D unresolved. V gave up 4 bases and J gave up 6 bases, with 4 bases separating them. The germline V gene has CDR1 MDHEN and CDR2 SYDVKM. The CDR3 extends over 11 amino acids. In DNA, the CDR3 is TGTGCCAGCAGTTCCCTAAACACCATATATTTT. It codes for CASSSLNTIYF.

The V gene is TRBV10-3, the J gene TRBJ2-7, with 10 bases lining up with TRBD2. CDR1 is ENHRY, CDR2 SYGVKD, per germline. CDR3 size: 14 residues. Trimming at V came to 5 bases and at J to 3 bases, leaving 4 bases not matched to a gene. In nucleotides, the CDR3 is TGTGCCATCAGTCGGACTAGCGGCAACTACGAGCAGTACTTC. Translating gives CAISRTSGNYEQYF.

This sequence joins TRBV7-2 and TRBJ1-6; TRBD1 aligns across 11 bases. This CDR3 is built from 16 residues. The germline V gene encodes CDR1 SGHTA and CDR2 FQGNSA. V lost 4 bases, J lost 7 bases, and 6 bases stayed unmatched. CDR3 sequence (DNA): TGTGCCAGCAGCTCGTTTGGGACAGGGGGGAATTCACCCCTCCACTTT. It translates to CASSSFGTGGNSPLHF.

The chain carries TRBV18 and TRBJ1-1; 7 nucleotides line up with TRBD1. The V and J ends lost 3 bases and 11 bases, in that order; junction bases with no gene match: 6. This CDR3 comprises 12 residues. CDR1 and CDR2 from the germline V gene are KGHSH and LQKENI. The CDR3 sequence: CASSPWGTEAFF. The DNA of the CDR3 is TGTGCCAGCTCACCGTGGGGGACAGAGGCTTTCTTT.

The V call is TRBV25-1, the J call TRBJ2-7; D gene ambiguous. The germline gives CDR1 MGHDK, CDR2 SYGVNS. This CDR3 region has 14 residues. The V end lost 0 bases, the J end lost 7 bases, and 13 bases lay between the germline ends. CDR3 region: CASSEYMETGEQYF. DNA for the CDR3: TGTGCCAGCAGTGAATATATGGAGACCGGGGAGCAGTACTTC.

The genes are TRBV7-9 and TRBJ2-7, with D perhaps TRBD2 (6 bases). Looked up from germline, CDR1 is SEHNR and CDR2 is FQNEAQ (reference sequence). The CDR3 has 11 residues. The DNA for the CDR3 is TGTGCTATGGGGGGTTCCTACGAGCAGTACTTC. Its protein is CAMGGSYEQYF.

The rearrangement uses TRBV6-5 and TRBJ2-5, with D possibly matching TRBD2 (7 bases). This CDR3 has 16 residues. Trimming left V 4 bases short and J 5 bases short, with 20 bases between. CDR1 MNHEY and CDR2 SVGAGI come from the germline V gene. The CDR3 sequence is CASSSPSSGQRETQYF. CDR3 in DNA: TGTGCCAGCAGTTCACCCTCTAGCGGACAGAGGGAGACCCAGTACTTC.

The chain couples TRBV29-1 to TRBJ1-1, with D tentatively TRBD1 (5 bases). Germline lookup yields CDR1 SQVTM and CDR2 ANQGSEA. Trimming left V 4 bases short and J 6 bases short, with 18 bases between. The length of the CDR3 is 14 residues. This CDR3 reads CSVGPQGSTAEAFF. The CDR3 DNA is TGCAGCGTTGGCCCCCAGGGCAGCACCGCTGAAGCTTTCTTT. Full variable domain (outside the CDR3, taken from reference TRBV29-1 and TRBJ1-1): SAVISQKPSRDICQRGTSLTIQCQVDSQVTMMFWYRQQPGQSLTLIATANQGSEATYESGFVIDKFPISRPNLTFSTLTVSNMSPEDSSIYLCSVGPQGSTAEAFFGQGTRLTVV.

The CDR3 loop reads CASSLAQGSYGYTF. CDR3 DNA: TGCGCCAGCAGCTTGGCACAGGGAAGCTATGGCTACACCTTC. The rearrangement joins TRBV5-1 to TRBJ1-2, with D perhaps matching TRBD1 (6 bases). The V gene's germline CDR1 is SGHRS and CDR2 YFSETQ. This CDR3 region has 14 residues. V lost 0 bases and J lost 4, with 10 bases in between.

The J gene is TRBJ2-7, the V gene TRBV11-2; possibly TRBD1 for D (6 bases). This CDR3 has 15 residues. V was trimmed by 5 bases and J by 3 bases, leaving 17 bases between them. Per germline, CDR1 SGHAT and CDR2 FQNNGV. The CDR3 loop is CASSPRQALDYEQYF. The CDR3, as DNA: TGTGCCAGCAGCCCCCGACAGGCCCTTGACTACGAGCAGTACTTC.

This clone was observed a single time. The chain employs TRBV4-2 and TRBJ1-1; 8 bases agree with TRBD1. Germline V CDR1 and CDR2: LGHNA, YNFKEQ. V was clipped by 2 bases and J by 1 base; unmatched bases: 9. The CDR3 is 17 residues long. The CDR3 coding sequence is TGTGCCAGCAGCCAACCCGCAGGACAGGGCACGAACACTGAAGCTTTCTTT. Residues: CASSQPAGQGTNTEAFF.